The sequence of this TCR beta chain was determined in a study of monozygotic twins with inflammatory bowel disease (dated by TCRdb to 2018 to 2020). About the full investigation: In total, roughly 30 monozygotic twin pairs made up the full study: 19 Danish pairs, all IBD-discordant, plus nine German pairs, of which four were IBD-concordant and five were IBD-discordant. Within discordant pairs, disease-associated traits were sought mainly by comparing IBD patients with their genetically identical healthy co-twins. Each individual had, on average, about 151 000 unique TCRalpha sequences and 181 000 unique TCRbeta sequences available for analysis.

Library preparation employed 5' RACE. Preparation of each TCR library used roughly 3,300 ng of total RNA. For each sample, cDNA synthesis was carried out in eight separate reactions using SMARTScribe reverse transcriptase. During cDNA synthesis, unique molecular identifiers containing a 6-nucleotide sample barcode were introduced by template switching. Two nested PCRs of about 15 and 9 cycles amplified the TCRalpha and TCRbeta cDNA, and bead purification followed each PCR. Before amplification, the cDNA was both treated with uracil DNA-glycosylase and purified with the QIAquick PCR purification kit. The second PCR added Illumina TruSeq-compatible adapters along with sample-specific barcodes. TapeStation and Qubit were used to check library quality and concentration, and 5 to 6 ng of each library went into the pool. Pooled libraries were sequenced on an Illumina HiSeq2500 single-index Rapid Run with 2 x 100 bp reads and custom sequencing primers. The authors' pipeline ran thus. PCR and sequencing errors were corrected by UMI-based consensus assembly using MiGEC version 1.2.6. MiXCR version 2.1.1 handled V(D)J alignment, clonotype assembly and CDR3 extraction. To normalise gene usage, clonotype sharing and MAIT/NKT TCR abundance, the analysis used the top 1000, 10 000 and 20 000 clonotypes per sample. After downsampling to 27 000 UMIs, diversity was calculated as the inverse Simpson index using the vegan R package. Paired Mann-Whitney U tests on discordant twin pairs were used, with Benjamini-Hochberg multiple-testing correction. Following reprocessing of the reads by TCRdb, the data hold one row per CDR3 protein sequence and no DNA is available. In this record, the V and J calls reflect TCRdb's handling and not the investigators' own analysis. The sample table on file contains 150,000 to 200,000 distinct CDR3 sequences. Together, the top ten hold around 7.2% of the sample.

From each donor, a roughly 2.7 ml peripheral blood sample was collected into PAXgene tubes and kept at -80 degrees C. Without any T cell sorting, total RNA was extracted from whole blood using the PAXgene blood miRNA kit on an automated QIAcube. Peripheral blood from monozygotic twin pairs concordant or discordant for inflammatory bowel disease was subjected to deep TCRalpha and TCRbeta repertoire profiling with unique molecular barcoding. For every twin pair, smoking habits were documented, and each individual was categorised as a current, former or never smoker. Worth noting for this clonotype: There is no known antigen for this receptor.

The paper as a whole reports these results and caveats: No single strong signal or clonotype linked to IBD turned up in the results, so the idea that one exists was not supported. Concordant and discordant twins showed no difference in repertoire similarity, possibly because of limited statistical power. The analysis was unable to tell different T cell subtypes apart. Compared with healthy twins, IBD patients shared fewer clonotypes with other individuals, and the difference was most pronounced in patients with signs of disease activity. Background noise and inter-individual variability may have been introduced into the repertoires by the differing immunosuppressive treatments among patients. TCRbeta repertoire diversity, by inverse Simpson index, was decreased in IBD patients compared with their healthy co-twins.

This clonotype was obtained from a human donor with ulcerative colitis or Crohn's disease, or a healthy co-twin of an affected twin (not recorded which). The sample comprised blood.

The CDR3 is CASSPDGMNTEAFF. The rearranged chain carries TRBV6-2 or TRBV6-3 and TRBJ1-1. CDR1 is given as MNHEY and CDR2 as SVGEGT, both from the germline V gene. Measured from the cysteine to the phenylalanine, the CDR3 is 14 residues long. No DNA sequence is on record.